The rows below give T cell receptor beta chains drawn from one sample of a study of blood T cell repertoires in COVID-19. Method: immunoSEQ multiplex PCR; TCRdb's copy keeps in-frame clones and lacks some. This table has about 180,000 clones, roughly nine tenths appearing once. Sequenced input: PBMCs or T cells enriched from blood (not recorded which). The receptor source for this set is a woman between 40 and 50 years old with acute COVID-19. CDR3s include the opening cysteine and the closing phenylalanine or tryptophan. A D gene is named only where the DNA matches it firmly. Expanded clones get a size class; other rows say once, few or many, or leave the size out.

length | J | D | V | size | DNA | CDR3
14 | TRBJ1-1 | NA | TRBV7-8 | NA | TGTGCCAGCAGCTTAGGACAGCTGAACACTGAAGCTTTCTTT | CASSLGQLNTEAFF
17 | TRBJ1-4 | NA | TRBV12-5 | once | TGTGCTAGTGGTTTGCTCCTCACAGTGCCAACTAATGAAAAACTGTTTTTT | CASGLLLTVPTNEKLFF
13 | TRBJ2-7 | NA | TRBV7-8 | NA | TGTGCCAGCAGCTTAGCCGGGTTCTACGAGCAGTACTTC | CASSLAGFYEQYF
17 | TRBJ2-1 | TRBD2 | TRBV4-2 | NA | TGTGCCAGCAGTCAAGGATGGCAGGGCGGGAGAGGGAATGAGCAGTTCTTC | CASSQGWQGGRGNEQFF
14 | TRBJ2-5 | NA | TRBV7-8 | NA | TGTGCCACCGGGATCAATCAGATTCAAGAGACCCAGTACTTC | CATGINQIQETQYF
17 | TRBJ2-2 | TRBD1 | TRBV7-9 | NA | TGTGCCAGCAGCTTAACAGGGACAGGGGTGAACACCGGGGAGCTGTTTTTT | CASSLTGTGVNTGELFF
13 | TRBJ2-7 | TRBD1 | TRBV10-3 | NA | TGTGCCATCCGAGGACAGGTATCCTACGAGCAGTACTTC | CAIRGQVSYEQYF
15 | TRBJ2-5 | TRBD1 | TRBV4-1 | NA | TGCGCCAGCAGCCAAGGCGGGACAGGGCAAGAGACCCAGTACTTC | CASSQGGTGQETQYF
11 | TRBJ2-5 | NA | TRBV5-6 | NA | TGTGCCAGCAGCTTGGGGGCCACCCAGTACTTC | CASSLGATQYF
13 | TRBJ2-5 | NA | TRBV18 | few | TGTGCCAGCTCCCGCAGGGTGGACGAGACCCAGTACTTC | CASSRRVDETQYF
14 | TRBJ2-5 | TRBD1 | TRBV11-1 | NA | TGTGCCAGCAGTGGCAGGGGGATACTGGAGACCCAGTACTTC | CASSGRGILETQYF
17 | TRBJ2-1 | TRBD2 | TRBV19 | NA | TGTGCCAGTAGTATCCCCTCACTAGCGGGGGTGTACAATGAGCAGTTCTTC | CASSIPSLAGVYNEQFF
15 | TRBJ1-2 | NA | TRBV19 | NA | TGTGCCAGTACCCCCACTAGTGTGAATGTTGAAGGCTACACCTTC | CASTPTSVNVEGYTF
15 | TRBJ2-3 | NA | TRBV24-1 | NA | TGTGCCACCAGTGAGTCCGACAGGTTCAGAGATACGCAGTATTTT | CATSESDRFRDTQYF
12 | TRBJ1-1 | NA | TRBV7-9 | NA | TGTGCCAGCAGCTTAGTGGGAGGTGAAGCTTTCTTT | CASSLVGGEAFF
16 | TRBJ2-7 | TRBD1 | TRBV9 | NA | TGTGCCAGCAGCGTAGCCGCCGGGACAGGGTTTTACGAGCAGTACTTC | CASSVAAGTGFYEQYF
17 | TRBJ2-2 | TRBD2 | TRBV3-1/TRBV3-2 | NA | TGTGCCAGCAGCCAATTAGGGACTAGCGGGAACACCGGGGAGCTGTTTTTT | CASSQLGTSGNTGELFF
12 | TRBJ2-7 | NA | TRBV28 | NA | TGTGCCAGCAGTTTAAGGCGAGGCGAGCAGTACTTC | CASSLRRGEQYF
14 | TRBJ1-1 | NA | TRBV28 | NA | TGTGCCAGCAGTTTGGTGGGGCCGGGCACTGAAGCTTTCTTT | CASSLVGPGTEAFF
16 | TRBJ1-2 | NA | TRBV4-1 | NA | TGCGCCAGCAGCCAAGAGATGCAGGGGACTAGAGGAGGCTACACCTTC | CASSQEMQGTRGGYTF
15 | TRBJ2-5 | TRBD2 | TRBV6-2/TRBV6-3 | NA | TGTGCCAGCAGTTTAGCGGGGGGGCTTTCTGAGACCCAGTACTTC | CASSLAGGLSETQYF
13 | TRBJ2-2 | NA | TRBV20-1 | NA | TGCAGTGCTAGTCGGGGGAACACCGGGGAGCTGTTTTTT | CSASRGNTGELFF
15 | TRBJ1-2 | TRBD1 | TRBV2 | NA | TGTGCCAGCAGAGCCGGGACAGGGGGATACTATGGCTACACCTTC | CASRAGTGGYYGYTF
14 | TRBJ2-1 | NA | TRBV5-8 | NA | TGTGCCAGCAGCTTGGGCGCGGCTCTGAATGAGCAGTTCTTC | CASSLGAALNEQFF
15 | TRBJ2-1 | TRBD2 | TRBV2 | NA | TGTGCCAGCAGTTCCGCGGGAGGACCAAACAATGAGCAGTTCTTC | CASSSAGGPNNEQFF
16 | TRBJ2-3 | TRBD2 | TRBV18 | NA | TGTGCCAGCTCACCACCGAATCTAGCGGGGACAGATACGCAGTATTTT | CASSPPNLAGTDTQYF
14 | TRBJ2-7 | TRBD2 | TRBV7-2 | NA | TGTGCCAGCAGCCCCTCTAGCGGAACTTCTGAGCAGTACTTC | CASSPSSGTSEQYF
17 | TRBJ2-1 | TRBD2 | TRBV4-1 | NA | TGCGCCAGCAGCCAAGATGGCAGCGGGGGGGTGTACAATGAGCAGTTCTTC | CASSQDGSGGVYNEQFF
14 | TRBJ1-5 | NA | TRBV27 | NA | TGTGCCAGCAGTTCAACAGGTAGCAATCAGCCCCAGCATTTT | CASSSTGSNQPQHF
12 | TRBJ2-1 | NA | TRBV12-3/TRBV12-4 | NA | TGTGCCAGCAGTTCGCGTACAGGGGGGGTGTTCTTC | CASSSRTGGVFF
13 | TRBJ1-1 | NA | TRBV30 | NA | TGTGCCTGGAGCCGACAGGTGGACACTGAAGCTTTCTTT | CAWSRQVDTEAFF
11 | TRBJ1-3 | NA | TRBV10-3 | NA | TGTGCCAGCGAAACTGGAAACACCATATATTTT | CASETGNTIYF
14 | TRBJ1-1 | NA | TRBV11-2 | NA | TGTGCCAGCAGCTTTGATGACGGTGGGGGGAAAGCTTTCTTT | CASSFDDGGGKAFF
14 | TRBJ2-1 | NA | TRBV11-2 | once | TGTGCCAGCAGCTTAATGGACAGCTACAATGAGCAGTTCTTC | CASSLMDSYNEQFF
16 | TRBJ1-5 | TRBD1 | TRBV27 | NA | TGTGCCAGCAGTTTGGGACAGGGGGCGCAGGATCAGCCCCAGCATTTT | CASSLGQGAQDQPQHF
15 | TRBJ1-6 | TRBD1 | TRBV5-4 | NA | TGTGCCAGCAGCTCAGGGACAGGGGAACGATCACCCCTCCACTTT | CASSSGTGERSPLHF
19 | TRBJ2-5 | TRBD2 | TRBV7-2 | NA | TGTGCCAGCAGCTTACGGGGTTGGGATCGAGCGGGAGGGCCGCAGACCCAGTACTTC | CASSLRGWDRAGGPQTQYF
15 | TRBJ1-4 | NA | TRBV5-5 | NA | TGTGCCAGCAGCTTGGATCCGGGTCCTAATGAAAAACTGTTTTTT | CASSLDPGPNEKLFF
13 | TRBJ2-1 | NA | TRBV4-1 | NA | TGCGCCAGCAGCCAAGATTCTCTGAATGAGCAGTTCTTC | CASSQDSLNEQFF
14 | TRBJ2-7 | TRBD1 | TRBV30 | NA | TGTGCCTGGAGAGACGGACAGGGCTCCTACGAGCAGTACTTC | CAWRDGQGSYEQYF
16 | TRBJ2-7 | TRBD2 | TRBV7-2 | NA | TGTGCCAGCAGCTTAGCGACTAGCGGGGGCTCCTACGAGCAGTACTTC | CASSLATSGGSYEQYF
15 | TRBJ2-7 | NA | TRBV4-1 | NA | TGCGCCAGCGGACCAAGGACAGGAGGGAGCTACGAGCAGTACTTC | CASGPRTGGSYEQYF
15 | TRBJ2-7 | TRBD1 | TRBV11-2 | once | TGTGCCAGCAGCTTAACAGGGGCCAGTCGCTACGAGCAGTACTTC | CASSLTGASRYEQYF
19 | TRBJ1-2 | TRBD1 | TRBV15 | NA | TGTGCCACCAGGAACCCACGGGGACAGGGAGGAAGGTTGGGGTATGGCTACACCTTC | CATRNPRGQGGRLGYGYTF
14 | TRBJ1-2 | NA | TRBV19 | NA | TGTGCCAGTACCCAAATTGAGGGGGATCGTGGCTACACCTTC | CASTQIEGDRGYTF
13 | TRBJ2-7 | NA | TRBV27 | NA | TGTGCCAGCAGCAAACAGGGGAGGTACGAGCAGTACTTC | CASSKQGRYEQYF
14 | TRBJ2-2 | TRBD1 | TRBV2 | NA | TGTGCCAGCAGTTCACAGGGGCCCCCCGGGGAGCTGTTTTTT | CASSSQGPPGELFF
16 | TRBJ1-1 | TRBD1 | TRBV28 | once | TGTGCCAGCAGATTGATACCGGGGACAGGGAACACTGAAGCTTTCTTT | CASRLIPGTGNTEAFF
16 | TRBJ2-7 | TRBD1 | TRBV28 | NA | TGTGCCAGCAGCCTTTCTTCCGGGACAGGGGCCTACGAGCAGTACTTC | CASSLSSGTGAYEQYF
12 | TRBJ2-7 | NA | TRBV6-6 | NA | TGTGCCAGCAGCGTGTGGCAGGGCGAGCAGTACTTC | CASSVWQGEQYF
15 | TRBJ1-6 | NA | TRBV11-2 | NA | TGTGCCAGCAGCTTAGGGGCCGGGACACTTTCACCCCTCCACTTT | CASSLGAGTLSPLHF
14 | TRBJ1-2 | NA | TRBV7-2 | NA | TGTGCCAGCAGCCCTCGGACAGCTAACTATGGCTACACCTTC | CASSPRTANYGYTF
16 | TRBJ2-5 | TRBD2 | TRBV20-1 | NA | TGCAGTGCTAGTCCGACTAGCTGGGGTTTAAAAGAGACCCAGTACTTC | CSASPTSWGLKETQYF
14 | TRBJ2-5 | NA | TRBV7-2 | NA | TGTGCCAGCAGCGGGAGCGGGCGGGGAGAGACCCAGTACTTC | CASSGSGRGETQYF
14 | TRBJ2-1 | NA | TRBV7-9 | NA | TGTGCCAGCAGCCAGGGGAGCCCAACGGCTGAGCAGTTCTTC | CASSQGSPTAEQFF
14 | TRBJ2-3 | TRBD2 | TRBV2 | NA | TGTGCCAGCAGTGACCTAGCGGGAGCAGATACGCAGTATTTT | CASSDLAGADTQYF
13 | TRBJ1-1 | NA | TRBV29-1 | NA | TGCAGCTGCGCGGGGGGTTTGAACACTGAAGCTTTCTTT | CSCAGGLNTEAFF
20 | TRBJ2-1 | TRBD2 | TRBV3-1/TRBV3-2 | NA | TGTGCCAGCAGCCAAATTGGGACTAGCGGGGGGCTCCCCCCCTACAATGAGCAGTTCTTC | CASSQIGTSGGLPPYNEQFF
15 | TRBJ1-2 | NA | TRBV4-1 | NA | TGCGCCAGCAGCCAAGAGTTTGGCAGGGCGACGGGCTACACCTTC | CASSQEFGRATGYTF